This T cell receptor beta chain was sequenced in a study of Tregs in tolerant kidney transplant recipients. CFSE-labeled recipient PBMCs were cultured around six days with irradiated graft donor PBMCs, then FACS-sorted. After removal of 1 base from V and 0 bases from J, the junction contained 6 bases not matched to a gene. This CDR3 has 16 amino acids. Germline loops: CDR1 SNHLY, CDR2 FYNNEI. Here immunoSEQ multiplex PCR was the method, and the copy in TCRdb shows in-frame clones only, minus some. The sample data list 2,000 to 3,000 clones. Comment on this clone: What it recognizes is unknown. The read finishes 3 residues shy of the CDR3 end, and the germline J gene is used to complete it.

This rearrangement joins TRBV2 to TRBJ2-7; 7 nucleotides agree with TRBD1. This sequence was found in a human patient who received a combined kidney and bone marrow transplant. The sample in question was CD8+ T cells from blood cultured with allogeneic cells, obtained before the transplant. CDR3 sequence reads: CASSEGQGLFSYEQYF. Incomplete CDR3 DNA: TGTGCCAGCAGTGAAGGACAGGGTCTTTTCTCCTACGAG.